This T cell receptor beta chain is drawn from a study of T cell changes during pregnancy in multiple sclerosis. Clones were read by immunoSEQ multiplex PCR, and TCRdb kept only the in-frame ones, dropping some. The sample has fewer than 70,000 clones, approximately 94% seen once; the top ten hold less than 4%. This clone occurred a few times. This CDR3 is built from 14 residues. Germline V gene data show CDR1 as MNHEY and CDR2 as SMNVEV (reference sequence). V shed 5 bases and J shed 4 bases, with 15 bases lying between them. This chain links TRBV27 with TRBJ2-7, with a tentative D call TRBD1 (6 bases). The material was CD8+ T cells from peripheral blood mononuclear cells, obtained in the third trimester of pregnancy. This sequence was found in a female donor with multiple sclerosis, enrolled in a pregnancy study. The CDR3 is CASSEQGGGYEQYF. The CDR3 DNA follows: TGTGCCAGCAGTGAACAGGGTGGAGGATACGAGCAGTACTTC.